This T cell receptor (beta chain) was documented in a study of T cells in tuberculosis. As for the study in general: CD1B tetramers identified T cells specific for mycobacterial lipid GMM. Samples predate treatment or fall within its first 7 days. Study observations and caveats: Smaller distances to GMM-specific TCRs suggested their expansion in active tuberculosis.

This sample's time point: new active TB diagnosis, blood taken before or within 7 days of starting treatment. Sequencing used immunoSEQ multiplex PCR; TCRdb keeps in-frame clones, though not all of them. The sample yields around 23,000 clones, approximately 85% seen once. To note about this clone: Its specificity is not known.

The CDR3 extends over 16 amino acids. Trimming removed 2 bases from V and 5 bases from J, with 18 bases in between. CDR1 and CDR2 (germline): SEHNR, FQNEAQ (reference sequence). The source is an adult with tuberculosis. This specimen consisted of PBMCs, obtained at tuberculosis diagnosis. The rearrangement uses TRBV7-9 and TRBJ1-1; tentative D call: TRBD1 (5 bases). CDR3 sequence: CASSLRGRQGGTEAFF. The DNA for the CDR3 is TGTGCCAGCAGCTTACGCGGTCGGCAGGGTGGTACTGAAGCTTTCTTT.